These T cell receptor beta chains were read from a single sample in a study of blood T cell repertoires in COVID-19. Sequenced by immunoSEQ multiplex PCR; TCRdb stores in-frame clones only, minus some. The repertoire consists of 310,000 or so clones, with roughly 87% occurring once and the leading ten covering 8.9%. Specimen: PBMCs or T cells enriched from blood (not recorded which). Receptors originate from a woman aged 18-35 years who had recovered from COVID-19. Each CDR3 is given with its conserved first and last residue. A D gene is named only where the DNA matches it firmly. The listing skips clone size in some rows; elsewhere it reads once, few, many or a size class.

clone_size d_call j_call v_call cdr3_aa cdr3_nt
. . TRBJ2-7 TRBV24-1 CATSGGREGSYEQYF TGTGCCACCAGTGGGGGTCGTGAGGGAAGTTACGAGCAGTACTTC
. . TRBJ2-5 TRBV4-3 CASSQGQGTQYF TGCGCCAGCAGCCAAGGGCAGGGGACCCAGTACTTC
. TRBD2 TRBJ2-7 TRBV6-5 CASRRLAGVHEQYF TGTGCCAGCAGACGACTAGCGGGAGTCCACGAGCAGTACTTC
. TRBD1 TRBJ2-3 TRBV5-4 CASSTRQGTADTQYF TGTGCCAGCAGCACCCGACAGGGAACGGCAGATACGCAGTATTTT
few . TRBJ1-1 TRBV4-1 CASSQRNTEAFF TGCGCCAGCAGCCAGAGGAACACTGAAGCTTTCTTT
once . TRBJ1-1 TRBV5-6 CASRKQDPDTEAFF TGTGCCAGCAGAAAACAGGATCCGGACACTGAAGCTTTCTTT
. TRBD1 TRBJ2-7 TRBV18 CASSPPTGQGSYEQYF TGTGCCAGCTCACCGCCAACGGGACAGGGGTCCTACGAGCAGTACTTC
. . TRBJ1-1 TRBV30 CAWSVTGGLGAFF TGTGCCTGGAGTGTAACCGGGGGTCTCGGAGCTTTCTTT
. TRBD1 TRBJ2-1 TRBV24-1 CATRGTGYNEQFF TGTGCCACCCGGGGGACAGGATACAATGAGCAGTTCTTC
. . TRBJ2-5 TRBV4-3 CASSQGPIETQYF TGCGCCAGCAGCCAGGGCCCGATTGAGACCCAGTACTTC
. TRBD1 TRBJ2-7 TRBV3-1/TRBV3-2 CASSAQPDRSYEQYF TGTGCCAGCAGCGCCCAGCCGGACAGGTCCTACGAGCAGTACTTC
. . TRBJ2-3 TRBV5-1 CASSSGTYRPTDTQYF TGCGCCAGCAGCTCAGGGACTTATAGGCCGACAGATACGCAGTATTTT
. TRBD2 TRBJ2-1 TRBV5-5 CASSLDLAGAHNEQFF TGTGCCAGCAGCTTGGACCTAGCGGGGGCTCACAATGAGCAGTTCTTC
. . TRBJ1-4 TRBV5-1 CASSLDGGTTNEKLFF TGCGCCAGCAGCTTGGATGGCGGAACAACTAATGAAAAACTGTTTTTT
few TRBD1 TRBJ1-6 TRBV6-5 CASSRAGGPNSPLHF TGTGCCAGCAGTCGGGCAGGGGGCCCGAATTCACCCCTCCACTTT
. . TRBJ2-7 TRBV12-3/TRBV12-4 CASSFYRGYEQYF TGTGCCAGCAGTTTTTATAGGGGCTACGAGCAGTACTTC